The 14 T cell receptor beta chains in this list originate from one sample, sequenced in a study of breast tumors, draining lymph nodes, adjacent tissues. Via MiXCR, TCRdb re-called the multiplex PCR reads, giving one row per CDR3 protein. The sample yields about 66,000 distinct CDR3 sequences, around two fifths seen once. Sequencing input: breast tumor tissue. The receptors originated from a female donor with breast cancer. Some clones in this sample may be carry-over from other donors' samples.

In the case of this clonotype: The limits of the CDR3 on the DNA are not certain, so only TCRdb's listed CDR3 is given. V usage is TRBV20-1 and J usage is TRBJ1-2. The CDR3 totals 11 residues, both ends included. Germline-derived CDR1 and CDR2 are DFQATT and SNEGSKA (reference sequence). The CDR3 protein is CSARVASGNTF.

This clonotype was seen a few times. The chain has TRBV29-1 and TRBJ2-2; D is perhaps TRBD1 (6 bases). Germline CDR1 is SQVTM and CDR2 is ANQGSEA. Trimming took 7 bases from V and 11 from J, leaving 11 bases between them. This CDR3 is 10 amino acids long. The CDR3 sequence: CSATGTELFF. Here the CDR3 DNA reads TGCAGCGCAACCGGGACAGAGCTGTTTTTT.

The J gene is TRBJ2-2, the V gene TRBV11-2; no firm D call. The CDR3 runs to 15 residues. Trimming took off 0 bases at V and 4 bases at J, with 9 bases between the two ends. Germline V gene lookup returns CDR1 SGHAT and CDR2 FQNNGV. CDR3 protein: CASSLETGSTGELFF. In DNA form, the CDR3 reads TGTGCCAGCAGCTTAGAAACCGGGTCCACCGGGGAGCTGTTTTTT.

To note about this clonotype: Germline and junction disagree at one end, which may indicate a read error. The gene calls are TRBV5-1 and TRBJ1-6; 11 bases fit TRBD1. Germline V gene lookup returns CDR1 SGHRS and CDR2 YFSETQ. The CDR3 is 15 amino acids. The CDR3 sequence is CASSLGTGGYQPLHF. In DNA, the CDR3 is TGTGCCAGCAGCTTAGGGACAGGGGGATACCAACCCCTCCACTTT.

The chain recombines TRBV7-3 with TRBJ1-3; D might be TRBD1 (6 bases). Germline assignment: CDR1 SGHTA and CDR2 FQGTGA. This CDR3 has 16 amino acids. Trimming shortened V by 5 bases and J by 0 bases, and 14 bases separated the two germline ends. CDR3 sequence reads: CASSPPDRSSGNTIYF. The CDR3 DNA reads TGTGCCAGCAGCCCCCCGGACAGAAGCTCTGGAAACACCATATATTTT.

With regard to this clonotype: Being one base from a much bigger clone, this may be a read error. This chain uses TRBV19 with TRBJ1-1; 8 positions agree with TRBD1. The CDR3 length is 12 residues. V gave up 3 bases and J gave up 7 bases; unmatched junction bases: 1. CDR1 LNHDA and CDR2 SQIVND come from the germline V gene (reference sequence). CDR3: CASSMGQDEAFF. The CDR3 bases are TGTGCCAGTAGTATGGGACAGGATGAAGCTTTCTTT.

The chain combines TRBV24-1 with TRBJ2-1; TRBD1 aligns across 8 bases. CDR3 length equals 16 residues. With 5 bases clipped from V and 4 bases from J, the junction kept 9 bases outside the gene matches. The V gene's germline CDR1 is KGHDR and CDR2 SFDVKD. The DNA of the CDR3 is TGTGCCACCAGTGCTCCAGACAGGGGCCGATACAATGAGCAGTTCTTC. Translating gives CATSAPDRGRYNEQFF.

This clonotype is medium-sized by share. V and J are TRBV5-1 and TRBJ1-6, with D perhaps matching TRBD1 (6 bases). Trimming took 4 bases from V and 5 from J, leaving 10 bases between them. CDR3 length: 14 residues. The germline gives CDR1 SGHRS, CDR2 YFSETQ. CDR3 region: CASSRDTNNSPLHF. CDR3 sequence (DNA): TGCGCCAGCAGCCGGGACACCAATAATTCACCCCTCCACTTT.

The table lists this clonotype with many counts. The CDR3 sequence: CASSPQRQNTDTQYF. CDR3 bases: TGTGCCAGCAGTCCCCAAAGACAGAACACAGATACGCAGTATTTT. The chain links TRBV6-1 to TRBJ2-3; a possible D gene is TRBD1 (5 bases). The germline V gene encodes CDR1 MNHNS and CDR2 SASEGT. The V end was cut by 5 bases, the J end by 2 bases, with 14 bases between. The CDR3 runs 15 residues.

As DNA, the CDR3 is TGTGCCAGCAGGCAGCCCGGGTCTAGGACTGAAGCTTTCTTT. Protein product: CASRQPGSRTEAFF. This chain uses TRBV7-4 with TRBJ1-1; D unclear. The V end lost 6 bases, the J end lost 5 bases, and 16 bases lay between the germline ends. Germline V gives CDR1 SGHVT, CDR2 SQSDAQ. This CDR3 spans 14 amino acids. Together with reference TRBV7-4 and TRBJ1-1, the CDR3 gives the full variable domain: GAGVSQSPRYKVAKRGRDVALRCDSISGHVTLYWYRQTLGQGSEVLTYSQSDAQRDKSGRPSGRFSAERPERSVSTLKIQRTEQGDSAVYLCASRQPGSRTEAFFGQGTRLTVV.

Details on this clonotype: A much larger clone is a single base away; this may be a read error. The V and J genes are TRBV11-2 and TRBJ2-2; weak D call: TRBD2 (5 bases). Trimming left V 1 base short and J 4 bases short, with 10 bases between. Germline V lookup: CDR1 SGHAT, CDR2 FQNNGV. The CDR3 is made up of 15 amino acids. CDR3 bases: TGTGCCAGCAGCTTAGGACTACCGACCACCGGGGAGCTGTTTTTT. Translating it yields CASSLGLPTTGELFF.

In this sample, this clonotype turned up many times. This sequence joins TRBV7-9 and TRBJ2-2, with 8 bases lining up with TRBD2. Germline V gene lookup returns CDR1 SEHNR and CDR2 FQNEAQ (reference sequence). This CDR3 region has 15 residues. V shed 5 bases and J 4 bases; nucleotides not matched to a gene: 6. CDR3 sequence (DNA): TGTGCCAGCAGCAACCCCAGCGGGGGCACCGGGGAGCTGTTTTTT. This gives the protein CASSNPSGGTGELFF.

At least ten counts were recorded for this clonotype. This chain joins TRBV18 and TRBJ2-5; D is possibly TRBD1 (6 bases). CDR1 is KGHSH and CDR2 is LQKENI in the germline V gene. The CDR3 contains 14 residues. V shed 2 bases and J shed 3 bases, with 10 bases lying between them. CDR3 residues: CASSPWTEEETQYF. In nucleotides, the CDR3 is TGTGCCAGCTCACCATGGACAGAGGAAGAGACCCAGTACTTC.

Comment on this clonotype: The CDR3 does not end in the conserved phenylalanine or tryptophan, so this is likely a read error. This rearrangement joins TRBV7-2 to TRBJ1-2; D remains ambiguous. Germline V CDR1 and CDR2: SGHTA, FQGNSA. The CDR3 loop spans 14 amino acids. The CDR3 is CASSPTSQPRGYTL. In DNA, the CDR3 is TGTGCGAGCAGCCCAACTTCACAGCCGAGAGGCTACACCCTC.